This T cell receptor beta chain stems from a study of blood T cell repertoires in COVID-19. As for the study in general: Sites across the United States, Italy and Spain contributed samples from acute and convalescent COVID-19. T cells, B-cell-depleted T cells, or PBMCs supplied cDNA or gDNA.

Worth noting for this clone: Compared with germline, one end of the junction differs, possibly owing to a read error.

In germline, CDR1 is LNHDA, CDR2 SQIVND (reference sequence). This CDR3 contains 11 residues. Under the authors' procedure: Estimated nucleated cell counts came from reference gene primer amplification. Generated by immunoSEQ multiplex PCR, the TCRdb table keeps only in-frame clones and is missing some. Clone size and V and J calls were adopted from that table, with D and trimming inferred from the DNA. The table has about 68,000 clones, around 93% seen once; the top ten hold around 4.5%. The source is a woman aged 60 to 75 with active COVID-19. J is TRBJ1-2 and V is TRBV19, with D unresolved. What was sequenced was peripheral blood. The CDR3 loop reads CASSIRSRLHF. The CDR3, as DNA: TGTGCCAGTAGTATAAGGTCCAGGCTCCATTTC.